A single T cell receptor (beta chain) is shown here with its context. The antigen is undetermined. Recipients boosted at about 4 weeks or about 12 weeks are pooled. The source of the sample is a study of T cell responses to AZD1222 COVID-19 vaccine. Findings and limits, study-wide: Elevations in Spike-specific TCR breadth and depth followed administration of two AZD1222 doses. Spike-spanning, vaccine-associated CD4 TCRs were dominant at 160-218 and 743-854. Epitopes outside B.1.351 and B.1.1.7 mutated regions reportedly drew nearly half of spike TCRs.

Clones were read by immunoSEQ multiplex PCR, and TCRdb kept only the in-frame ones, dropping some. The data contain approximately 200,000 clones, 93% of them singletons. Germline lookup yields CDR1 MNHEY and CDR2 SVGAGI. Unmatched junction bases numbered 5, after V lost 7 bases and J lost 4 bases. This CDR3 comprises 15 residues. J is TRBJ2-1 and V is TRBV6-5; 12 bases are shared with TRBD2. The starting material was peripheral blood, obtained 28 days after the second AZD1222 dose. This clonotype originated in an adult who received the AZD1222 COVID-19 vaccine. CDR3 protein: CASIPTSGRYNEQFF. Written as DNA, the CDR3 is TGTGCCAGCATACCGACTAGCGGGAGATACAATGAGCAGTTCTTC.